This T cell receptor (beta chain) was sequenced during a study of early T cells in non-severe SARS-CoV-2 infection. About this clonotype itself: Antigen unknown.

Germline V gene lookup returns CDR1 LNHNV and CDR2 YYDKDF (reference sequence). The CDR3 length is 15 residues. The V end was cut by 0 bases, the J end by 3 bases, with 11 bases between. Researchers attached unique molecular identifiers to individual cDNA molecules. TCRdb independently ran MiXCR on the 5' RACE reads; one entry per CDR3 protein. The sample includes over 30,000 distinct CDR3 sequences, about 6% of them seen just once. Study-level findings and limits: VDJdb matching, biased toward anti-spike CD8 responses, missed private and CD4 specificities.

This TCR was recovered from an adult who was a healthcare worker with PCR-confirmed SARS-CoV-2 infection or an uninfected control (not recorded which). The chain couples TRBV15 to TRBJ1-2, with D tentatively TRBD1 (6 bases). The sample consisted of whole blood. The CDR3 spells CATSRDWGQDYGYTF. CDR3 in DNA: TGTGCCACCAGCAGAGATTGGGGGCAGGACTATGGCTACACCTTC.